The rows below give T cell receptor beta chains drawn from one sample of a study of blood T cell repertoires in COVID-19. Using immunoSEQ multiplex PCR, the repertoire was profiled, and TCRdb retains in-frame clones only, with some absent. The table lists some 50,000 clones, 80% to 90% of them singletons. Input material: peripheral blood. The receptors originated from a woman of 80 years or more with COVID-19, enrolled during active disease. CDR3s include the opening cysteine and the closing phenylalanine or tryptophan. The D gene is left open where the match is weak. Size tells how often a clone was seen (once, few, many) or the class of an expanded clone, and some rows leave it out.

j_call d_call clone_size v_call cdr3_aa cdr3_nt
TRBJ2-7 . . TRBV7-4 CASSRRGDSISYEQYF TGTGCCAGCAGCCGGAGGGGGGACAGCATTTCCTACGAGCAGTACTTC
TRBJ2-5 . . TRBV11-2 CASSWGLPETQYF TGTGCCAGCAGCTGGGGCCTCCCGGAGACCCAGTACTTC
TRBJ1-6 . . TRBV5-8 CASSSMLTSSPLHF TGTGCCAGCAGCTCGATGCTGACAAGTTCACCCCTCCACTTT
TRBJ1-2 TRBD1 . TRBV19 CASSMTGGSNYGYTF TGTGCCAGTAGTATGACAGGGGGCTCTAACTATGGCTACACCTTC
TRBJ1-2 . . TRBV6-6 CASSYEGGGYGYTF TGTGCCAGCAGTTATGAAGGGGGGGGCTATGGCTACACCTTC
TRBJ1-4 . . TRBV15 CATSSRQATNEKLFF TGTGCCACCAGCAGCAGACAGGCAACTAATGAAAAACTGTTTTTT
TRBJ2-1 . . TRBV3-1/TRBV3-2 CATSRTSGRQFF TGTGCCACCTCCCGGACCTCCGGGAGACAGTTCTTC
TRBJ2-1 TRBD2 . TRBV19 CASTMGRGLAGVGVNEQFF TGTGCCAGTACCATGGGGAGGGGGCTAGCGGGAGTTGGCGTCAATGAGCAGTTCTTC
TRBJ2-1 . . TRBV18 CASSFAGLEQFF TGTGCCAGCTCTTTCGCAGGGTTGGAGCAGTTCTTC
TRBJ2-3 TRBD2 once TRBV7-2 CASSPNGAGATDTQYF TGTGCCAGCAGCCCCAACGGGGCGGGAGCCACAGATACGCAGTATTTT
TRBJ1-2 . . TRBV7-2 CASSPKRGNYGYTF TGTGCCAGCAGCCCGAAGCGGGGGAACTATGGCTACACCTTC
TRBJ1-6 . . TRBV20-1 CSASPGVNSPLHF TGCAGTGCTAGTCCAGGGGTAAATTCACCCCTCCACTTT
TRBJ2-1 TRBD2 . TRBV27 CASSSASEAGVHYNEQFF TGTGCCAGCAGTTCGGCCTCGGAGGCGGGAGTACATTACAATGAGCAGTTCTTC
TRBJ1-2 . . TRBV2 CASSYTIEGVQSGYTF TGTGCCAGCAGTTACACAATTGAAGGAGTTCAAAGTGGCTACACCTTC
TRBJ2-1 . . TRBV27 CASSRQRNEQFF TGTGCCAGCAGCAGACAGAGAAATGAGCAGTTCTTC
TRBJ2-6 . . TRBV2 CASRGHYSGANVLTF TGTGCCAGCAGGGGGCACTACTCTGGGGCCAACGTCCTGACTTTC
TRBJ2-7 . . TRBV7-2 CASSFLVPYEQYF TGTGCCAGCAGCTTTCTAGTACCCTACGAGCAGTACTTC
TRBJ1-1 TRBD1 . TRBV29-1 CSVGRQGLGVMNTEAFF TGCAGCGTTGGCAGACAGGGATTAGGGGTAATGAACACTGAAGCTTTCTTT
TRBJ2-2 . . TRBV12-5 CASGFPGIRSTGELFF TGTGCTAGTGGTTTCCCAGGGATACGAAGCACCGGGGAGCTGTTTTTT
TRBJ1-5 TRBD1 . TRBV28 CASRSNRGPYSNQPQHF TGTGCCAGCAGGTCTAACAGGGGACCCTATAGCAATCAGCCCCAGCATTTT
TRBJ1-4 . few TRBV18 CASSPAYGLTNEKLFF TGTGCCAGCTCACCCGCGTATGGGCTCACTAATGAAAAACTGTTTTTT
TRBJ2-1 TRBD2 . TRBV4-1 CASSQAGLGREFRNEQFF TGCGCCAGCAGCCAAGCCGGCCTAGGGCGGGAGTTTAGGAATGAGCAGTTCTTC
TRBJ1-1 TRBD1 . TRBV15 CATSRARDRVTEAFF TGTGCTACCAGCAGAGCCCGGGACAGGGTCACTGAAGCTTTCTTT
TRBJ1-6 . . TRBV12-3/TRBV12-4 CASSGPRVSPLHF TGTGCCAGCAGCGGCCCCCGGGTTTCACCCCTCCACTTT
TRBJ1-1 . once TRBV9 CASSVTLPGGGGNTEAFF TGTGCCAGCAGCGTTACCCTACCCGGGGGGGGTGGGAACACTGAAGCTTTCTTT
TRBJ1-6 TRBD1 . TRBV5-6 CASSFRTGGNSPLHF TGTGCCAGCAGCTTTAGGACAGGGGGTAATTCACCCCTCCACTTT
TRBJ1-2 TRBD1 . TRBV4-1 CASSHATGMGYGYTF TGCGCCAGCAGCCACGCGACAGGGATGGGCTATGGCTACACCTTC
TRBJ2-7 TRBD1 . TRBV27 CASSSPGQVVGEQYF TGTGCCAGCAGTTCCCCCGGACAGGTGGTAGGCGAGCAGTACTTC
TRBJ1-2 . . TRBV7-3 CASSAAGVRSYGYTF TGTGCCAGCAGCGCCGCGGGGGTCCGAAGCTATGGCTACACCTTC
TRBJ1-5 TRBD1 . TRBV10-2 CASTGQAYQPQHF TGCGCCAGCACCGGACAGGCCTATCAGCCCCAGCATTTT
TRBJ2-3 TRBD1 . TRBV23-1 CASSQSGTGVTDTQYF TGCGCCAGCAGTCAATCGGGGACAGGGGTCACAGATACGCAGTATTTT
TRBJ1-5 . once TRBV2 CASSGSGYQPQHF TGTGCCAGCAGTGGATCAGGTTACCAGCCCCAGCATTTT
TRBJ1-2 . . TRBV27 CASSLFGREPPYTF TGTGCCAGCAGTTTATTCGGCAGGGAACCCCCCTACACCTTC
TRBJ2-7 . medium-sized TRBV11-3 CASSLDGRGGEDEQYF TGTGCCAGCAGCTTAGATGGCAGGGGCGGCGAGGACGAGCAGTACTTC
TRBJ1-2 . . TRBV6-6 CASSYPRSTYGYTF TGTGCCAGCAGTTACCCCCGGTCGACTTATGGCTACACCTTC
TRBJ1-5 TRBD1 . TRBV6-1 CASRPQGSNQPQHF TGTGCCAGCAGACCACAGGGGAGCAATCAGCCCCAGCATTTT
TRBJ1-5 . . TRBV4-1 CASSQDWATNQPQHF TGCGCCAGCAGCCAAGATTGGGCTACAAATCAGCCCCAGCATTTT
TRBJ2-2 . few TRBV9 CASKQPTGELFF TGTGCCAGCAAGCAACCTACCGGGGAGCTGTTTTTT
TRBJ1-1 . once TRBV19 CASIRESDTEAFF TGTGCCAGTATTCGGGAGTCTGACACTGAAGCTTTCTTT
TRBJ2-7 . . TRBV6-2/TRBV6-3 CASSSRLGGSSYEQYF TGTGCCAGCAGCTCCAGGTTAGGTGGAAGCTCCTACGAGCAGTACTTC
TRBJ1-4 TRBD1 . TRBV6-1 CASSPPGGEKLFF TGTGCCAGCAGTCCCCCAGGGGGAGAAAAACTGTTTTTT